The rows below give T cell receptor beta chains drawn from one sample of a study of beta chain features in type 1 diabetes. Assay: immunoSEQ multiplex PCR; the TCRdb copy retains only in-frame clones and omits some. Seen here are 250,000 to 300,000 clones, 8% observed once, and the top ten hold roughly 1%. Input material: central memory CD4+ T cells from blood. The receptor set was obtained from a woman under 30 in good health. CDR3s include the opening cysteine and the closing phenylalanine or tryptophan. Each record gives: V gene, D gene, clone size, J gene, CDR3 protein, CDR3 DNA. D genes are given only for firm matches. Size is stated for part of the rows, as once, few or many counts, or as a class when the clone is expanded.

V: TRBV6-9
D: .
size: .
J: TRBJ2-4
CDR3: CASSSQSPRTKNIQYF
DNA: TGTGCCAGCAGTTCACAATCACCCAGAACCAAAAACATTCAGTACTTC

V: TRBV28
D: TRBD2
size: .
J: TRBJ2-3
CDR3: CASSLPFGLAVSTDTQYF
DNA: TGTGCCAGCAGTTTACCATTTGGACTAGCGGTTAGCACAGATACGCAGTATTTT

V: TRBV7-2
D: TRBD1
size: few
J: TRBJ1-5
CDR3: CASSLQTGGNQPQHF
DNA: TGTGCCAGCAGCCTACAGACAGGGGGCAATCAGCCCCAGCATTTT

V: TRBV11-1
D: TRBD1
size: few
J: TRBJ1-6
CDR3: CASSQGQGFFNSPLHF
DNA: TGTGCCAGCAGCCAAGGACAGGGGTTTTTTAATTCACCCCTCCACTTT

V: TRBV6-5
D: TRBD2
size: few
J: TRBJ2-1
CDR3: CASSPTAGWMGEQFF
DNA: TGTGCCAGCAGTCCGACAGCGGGGTGGATGGGTGAGCAGTTCTTC

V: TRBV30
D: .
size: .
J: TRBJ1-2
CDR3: CAWTGPGYSYGYTF
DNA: TGTGCCTGGACCGGTCCAGGGTATAGCTATGGCTACACCTTC

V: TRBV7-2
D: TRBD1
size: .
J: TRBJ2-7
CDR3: CASSYRGQGSYEQYF
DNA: TGTGCCAGCAGCTACCGGGGACAGGGCTCCTACGAGCAGTACTTC

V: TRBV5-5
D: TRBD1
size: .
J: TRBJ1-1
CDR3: CASSRSRDRDTEAFF
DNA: TGTGCCAGCAGCCGGTCCCGGGACAGGGACACTGAAGCTTTCTTT

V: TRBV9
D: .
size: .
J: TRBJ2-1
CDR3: CASNEGKGSISYNEQFF
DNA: TGTGCCAGCAATGAGGGCAAGGGTAGTATCTCCTACAATGAGCAGTTCTTC

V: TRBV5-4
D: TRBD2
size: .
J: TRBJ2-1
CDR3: CASSLAGRGEQFF
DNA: TGTGCCAGCAGCCTAGCGGGGCGGGGTGAGCAGTTCTTC

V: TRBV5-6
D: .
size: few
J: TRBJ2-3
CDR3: CASSLVLALGRDTQYF
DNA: TGTGCCAGCAGCTTGGTGCTAGCGTTGGGTCGGGATACGCAGTATTTT

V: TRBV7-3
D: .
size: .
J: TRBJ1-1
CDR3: CASSSGSEAFF
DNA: TGTGCCAGCAGCTCAGGGTCAGAAGCTTTCTTT

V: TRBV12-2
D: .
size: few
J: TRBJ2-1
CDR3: CASRLGQGYNEQFF
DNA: TGTGCAAGTCGCTTAGGACAGGGGTACAATGAGCAGTTCTTC

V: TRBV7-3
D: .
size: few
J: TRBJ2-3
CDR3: CASSSSTGGPSTDTQYF
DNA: TGTGCCAGCAGCTCCTCCACGGGGGGCCCTAGCACAGATACGCAGTATTTT

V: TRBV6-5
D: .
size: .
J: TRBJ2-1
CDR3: CASCQTQENEQFF
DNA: TGTGCCAGCTGCCAGACCCAGGAGAATGAGCAGTTCTTC

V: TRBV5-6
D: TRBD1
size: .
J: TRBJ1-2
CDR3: CASSPLGTAYGYTF
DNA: TGTGCCAGCAGCCCTTTAGGGACAGCCTATGGCTACACCTTC

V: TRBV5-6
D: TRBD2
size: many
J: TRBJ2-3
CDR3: CASSLSGSKDTQYF
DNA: TGTGCCAGCAGCCTTAGCGGGAGTAAAGATACGCAGTATTTT

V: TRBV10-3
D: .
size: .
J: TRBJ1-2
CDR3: CAIRTLNYGYTF
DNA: TGTGCCATCAGGACCTTGAACTATGGCTACACCTTC

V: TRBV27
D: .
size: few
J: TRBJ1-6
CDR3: CASSRGTNLGSPLHF
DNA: TGTGCCAGCAGTCGGGGGACGAACTTGGGGTCACCCCTCCACTTT

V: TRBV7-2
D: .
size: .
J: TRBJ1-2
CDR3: CASSSRTVKDYGYTF
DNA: TGTGCCAGCAGCTCCCGGACAGTGAAGGACTATGGCTACACCTTC

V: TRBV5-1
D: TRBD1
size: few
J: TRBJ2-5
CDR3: CASSRDGQDFQETQYF
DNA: TGCGCCAGCAGCCGCGATGGACAGGACTTCCAAGAGACCCAGTACTTC

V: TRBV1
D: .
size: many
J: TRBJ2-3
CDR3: CTSSQEGGPNDTQYF
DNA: TGCACCAGCAGCCAAGAGGGGGGACCGAACGATACGCAGTATTTT

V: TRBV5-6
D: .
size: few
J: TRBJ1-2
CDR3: CASSLVPPNYGYTF
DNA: TGTGCCAGCAGCTTGGTGCCCCCCAACTATGGCTACACCTTC

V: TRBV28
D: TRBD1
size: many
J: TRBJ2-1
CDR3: CASSLGNRGIDEQFF
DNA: TGTGCCAGCAGTTTAGGAAACAGGGGGATCGATGAGCAGTTCTTC

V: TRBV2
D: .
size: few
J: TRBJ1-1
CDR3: CASRVEDRMNTEAFF
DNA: TGTGCCAGCAGGGTTGAGGACAGAATGAACACTGAAGCTTTCTTT

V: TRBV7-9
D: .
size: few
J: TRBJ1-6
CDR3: CASSQDQGMQGSPLHF
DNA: TGTGCCAGCAGCCAAGATCAGGGGATGCAGGGTTCACCCCTCCACTTT

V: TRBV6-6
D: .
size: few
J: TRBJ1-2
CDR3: CASSTTVSYGYTF
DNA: TGTGCCAGCAGTACTACAGTGAGCTATGGCTACACCTTC

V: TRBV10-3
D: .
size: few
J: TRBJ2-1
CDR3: CAISEFLINEQFF
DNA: TGTGCCATCAGTGAGTTTCTGATCAATGAGCAGTTCTTC

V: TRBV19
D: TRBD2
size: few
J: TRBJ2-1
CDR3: CASSISAWSGRIRYEQFF
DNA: TGTGCCAGTAGTATCTCCGCCTGGAGCGGGAGAATAAGGTATGAGCAGTTCTTC

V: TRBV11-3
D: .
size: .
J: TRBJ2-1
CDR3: CASSYTGDNEQFF
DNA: TGTGCCAGCAGCTACACAGGTGACAATGAGCAGTTCTTC

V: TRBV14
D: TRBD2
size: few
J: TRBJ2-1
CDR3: CASSPNLLAGGQFF
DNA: TGTGCCAGCAGCCCCAATTTACTAGCGGGGGGGCAGTTCTTC

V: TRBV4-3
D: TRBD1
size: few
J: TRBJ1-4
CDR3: CASSQESQGGQKLFF
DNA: TGCGCCAGCAGCCAAGAAAGCCAGGGGGGACAAAAACTGTTTTTT

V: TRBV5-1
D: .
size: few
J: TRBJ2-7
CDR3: CASSPIRDGYEQYF
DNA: TGCGCCAGCAGCCCGATCCGGGACGGCTACGAGCAGTACTTC

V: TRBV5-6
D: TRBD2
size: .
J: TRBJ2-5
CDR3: CASSSPSGGETQYF
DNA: TGTGCCAGCAGCTCGCCCTCGGGGGGAGAGACCCAGTACTTC

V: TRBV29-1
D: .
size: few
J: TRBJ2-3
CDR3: CSVDPGLGSQGTQYF
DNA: TGCAGCGTTGACCCGGGCCTAGGGTCCCAAGGTACGCAGTATTTT

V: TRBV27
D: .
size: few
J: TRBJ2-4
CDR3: CASWTAKNIQYF
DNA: TGTGCCAGCTGGACAGCCAAAAACATTCAGTACTTC

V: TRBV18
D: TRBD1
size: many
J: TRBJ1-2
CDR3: CASSPRGQGAEGYGYTF
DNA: TGTGCCAGCTCCCCAAGGGGGCAGGGGGCCGAGGGATATGGCTACACCTTC

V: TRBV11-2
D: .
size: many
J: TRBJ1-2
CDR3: CASSLVATTEQGRYTF
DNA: TGTGCCAGCAGCTTAGTCGCGACGACAGAACAAGGGCGCTACACCTTC

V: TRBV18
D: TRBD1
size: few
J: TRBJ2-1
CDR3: CASSPPGDRSYNEQFF
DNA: TGTGCCAGCTCACCACCGGGGGACAGGTCCTACAATGAGCAGTTCTTC

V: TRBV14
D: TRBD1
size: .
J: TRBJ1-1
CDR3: CASSTRTGISEAFF
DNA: TGTGCCAGCAGCACCCGGACAGGGATTTCTGAAGCTTTCTTT

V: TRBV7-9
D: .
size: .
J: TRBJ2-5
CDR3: CASSLMGSQETQYF
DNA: TGTGCCAGCAGCTTGATGGGGAGCCAAGAGACCCAGTACTTC

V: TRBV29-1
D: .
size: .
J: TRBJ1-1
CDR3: CSFGGQGDTNTEAFF
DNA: TGCAGCTTCGGTGGGCAGGGAGATACGAACACTGAAGCTTTCTTT

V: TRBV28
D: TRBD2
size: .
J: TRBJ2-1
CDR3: CASSFLSSGAYNEQFF
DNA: TGTGCCAGCAGTTTTCTTTCAAGCGGGGCATACAATGAGCAGTTCTTC

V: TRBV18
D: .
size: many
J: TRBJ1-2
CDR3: CASSPTPLGRLEGGYTF
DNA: TGTGCCAGCTCACCGACGCCACTCGGGCGTCTCGAAGGGGGCTACACCTTC

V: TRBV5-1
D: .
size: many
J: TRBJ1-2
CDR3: CASSLTAGLDYGYTF
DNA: TGCGCCAGCAGCTTGACAGCGGGACTCGACTATGGCTACACCTTC

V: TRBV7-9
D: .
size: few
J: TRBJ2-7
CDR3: CASSLSVRYYEQYF
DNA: TGTGCCAGCAGCTTATCGGTGCGCTATTACGAGCAGTACTTC

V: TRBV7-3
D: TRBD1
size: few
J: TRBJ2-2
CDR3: CASSPTGLSGELFF
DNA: TGTGCCAGCAGCCCGACAGGGTTGTCCGGGGAGCTGTTTTTT

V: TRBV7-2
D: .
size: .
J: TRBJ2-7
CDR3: CASSLLTLGTNREQYF
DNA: TGTGCCAGCAGCTTACTAACGCTCGGAACCAACCGCGAGCAGTACTTC